Presented here are 15 T cell receptor beta chains from one specimen sequenced in a study of cytomegalovirus exposure and HLA in healthy donors. Measured with immunoSEQ multiplex PCR; TCRdb has only the in-frame clones, and not every one. Of tens of thousands of clones detected, about 89% appear once; the ten largest clones hold approximately 1.7%. The material sequenced was PBMCs. These TCRs come from a woman aged 18-29 years in good health and CMV-seronegative.

This chain links TRBV27 with TRBJ2-7; D remains unclear. Germline CDR1 is MNHEY and CDR2 is SMNVEV (reference sequence). The V end lost 4 bases, the J end lost 3 bases, and 7 bases lay between the germline ends. The CDR3 contains 12 residues. CDR3 nucleotides: TGTGCCAGCAGTTCGCCTAGCTACGAGCAGTACTTC. Protein product: CASSSPSYEQYF.

The chain links TRBV5-1 to TRBJ2-3, with D maybe TRBD1 (6 bases). Deletions cut 0 bases from V and 3 bases from J, with 14 bases between. CDR1 and CDR2 (germline): SGHRS, YFSETQ. This CDR3 is built from 16 residues. The CDR3 DNA sequence: TGCGCCAGCAGCTTGGAGGGGGTTGAGTTGACAGATACGCAGTATTTT. Translating it yields CASSLEGVELTDTQYF.

The chain uses TRBV7-8 and TRBJ1-5; 7 bases match TRBD1. CDR1 is SGHVS, CDR2 FQNEAQ, per germline. V shed 6 bases, J shed 1 base, and the junction held 9 bases outside the gene matches. The CDR3 length is 16 residues. The CDR3 protein is CASRVEGAGSNQPQHF. CDR3 in DNA: TGTGCCAGCAGAGTCGAGGGGGCGGGGAGCAATCAGCCCCAGCATTTT.

This clone was seen only once. The chain couples TRBV6-5 to TRBJ2-4; 8 nucleotides align to TRBD1. V lost 5 bases to trimming and J lost 0 bases; unmatched junction nucleotides: 3. Germline assignment: CDR1 MNHEY and CDR2 SVGAGI. The CDR3 sequence is 15 residues long. This chain's CDR3 is CASSPTGVAKNIQYF. DNA of the CDR3: TGTGCCAGCAGTCCGACAGGGGTAGCCAAAAACATTCAGTACTTC.

The rearrangement joins TRBV5-4 to TRBJ1-4, with 7 bases lining up with TRBD1. CDR3 length equals 15 residues. With V trimmed by 5 bases and J by 8 bases, 12 bases remained unmatched. CDR1 SGHNT and CDR2 YYREEE come from the germline V gene (reference sequence). The CDR3 spells CASSEPRQGGEKLFF. The DNA of the CDR3 is TGTGCCAGCAGTGAACCACGACAGGGCGGAGAAAAACTGTTTTTT.

The rearrangement uses TRBV15 and TRBJ2-5; D is perhaps TRBD1 (6 bases). Trimming stripped 5 bases from V and 4 bases from J, with 11 bases between. This CDR3 has 13 amino acids. The germline V gene has CDR1 LNHNV and CDR2 YYDKDF (reference sequence). This CDR3 reads CATSRDIRETQYF. The CDR3 DNA sequence: TGTGCCACCAGCCGGGACATCCGAGAGACCCAGTACTTC. Drawing the rest from reference TRBV15 and TRBJ2-5, the complete variable domain is DAMVIQNPRYQVTQFGKPVTLSCSQTLNHNVMYWYQQKSSQAPKLLFHYYDKDFNNEADTPDNFQSRRPNTSFCFLDIRSPGLGDTAMYLCATSRDIRETQYFGPGTRLLVL.

V gene TRBV5-8 combines with J gene TRBJ1-2; D unresolved. The length of the CDR3 is 13 residues. V dropped 0 bases and J dropped 6 bases, with 9 bases sitting between them. Germline loops: CDR1 SGHTS, CDR2 YDEGEE. The CDR3 DNA is TGTGCCAGCAGCTTGGGGCCGTCGCATGGCTACACCTTC. This sequence encodes CASSLGPSHGYTF.

This chain uses TRBV7-9 with TRBJ2-2; unclear D gene. Trimming cost V 5 bases and J 2 bases, with 6 bases left between them. This CDR3 region has 13 residues. Germline CDR1 SEHNR, CDR2 FQNEAQ (reference sequence). CDR3 sequence (DNA): TGTGCCAGCAGCCCGGGTAACACCGGGGAGCTGTTTTTT. Its protein is CASSPGNTGELFF.

The J gene is TRBJ2-7, the V gene TRBV27, with 9 positions matching TRBD2. The ends lost 2 bases at V and 4 bases at J; junction bases unmatched: 6. Germline V gene lookup returns CDR1 MNHEY and CDR2 SMNVEV (reference sequence). The CDR3 loop spans 15 amino acids. The CDR3 protein is CASSLIASGTYEQYF. The CDR3 DNA is TGTGCCAGCAGTTTAATAGCTAGCGGGACTTACGAGCAGTACTTC.

V usage is TRBV7-2 and J usage is TRBJ2-3, with a weak D call TRBD2 (5 bases). V lost 6 bases to trimming and J lost 4 bases, with 17 bases between them. This CDR3 spans 15 amino acids. CDR1 and CDR2 from the germline V gene are SGHTA and FQGNSA. CDR3 sequence reads: CASSYDRLTSDTQYF. CDR3 bases: TGTGCCAGCAGTTACGATCGACTAACTTCAGATACGCAGTATTTT.

V usage is TRBV7-2 and J usage is TRBJ2-2; 7 bases line up with TRBD2. This CDR3 spans 16 amino acids. Trimming took 1 base from V and 5 from J; bases not matched to a gene: 7. Germline CDR1 reads SGHTA; CDR2 reads FQGNSA. CDR3 loop: CASSLGTRTWTGELFF. In nucleotides, the CDR3 is TGTGCCAGCAGCTTAGGGACTAGAACCTGGACCGGGGAGCTGTTTTTT.

The gene calls are TRBV5-5 and TRBJ1-6; TRBD1 aligns across 10 bases. The CDR3 totals 14 residues. Unmatched junction bases numbered 1, after V lost 3 bases and J lost 7 bases. CDR1 and CDR2 (germline): SGHKS, YYEKEE (reference sequence). The CDR3 protein is CASSSGQGNSPLHF. The CDR3 DNA is TGTGCCAGCAGCTCGGGACAGGGGAATTCACCCCTCCACTTT. Combining the CDR3 with reference TRBV5-5 and TRBJ1-6 gives the whole variable domain DAGVTQSPTHLIKTRGQQVTLRCSPISGHKSVSWYQQVLGQGPQFIFQYYEKEERGRGNFPDRFSARQFPNYSSELNVNALLLGDSALYLCASSSGQGNSPLHFGNGTRLTVT.

V gene TRBV7-3 combines with J gene TRBJ2-1; TRBD2 matches 7 bases. V was pared by 5 bases and J by 0 bases, with 7 bases of the junction left unmatched. The CDR3 is 16 amino acids. In germline, CDR1 is SGHTA, CDR2 FQGTGA. The chain's CDR3 is CASSLRGLGSYNEQFF. For the CDR3, the DNA is TGTGCCAGCAGCCTCCGTGGACTAGGCTCCTACAATGAGCAGTTCTTC.

The chain recombines TRBV2 with TRBJ1-1; D not resolved. Trimming removed 2 bases at V and 1 base at J, with 8 bases between. The V gene's germline CDR1 is SNHLY and CDR2 FYNNEI. The CDR3 has 14 amino acids. DNA of the CDR3: TGTGCCAGCAGTGAATCGTTTCGGAACACTGAAGCTTTCTTT. This codes for CASSESFRNTEAFF.

The rearrangement links TRBV7-2 to TRBJ2-7; TRBD2 matches 12 bases. The germline V gene has CDR1 SGHTA and CDR2 FQGNSA. The CDR3 totals 16 residues. V dropped 0 bases and J dropped 4; count of bases not matched to a gene: 4. The CDR3 nucleotides are TGTGCCAGCAGCTTAGCGGCTAGCGGGGGGGCTTACGAGCAGTACTTC. This encodes CASSLAASGGAYEQYF.